The 16 T cell receptor beta chains listed next were all sequenced from one sample in a study of blood T cells in healthy people across ages. A second PCR of 7 to 11 cycles used a sample-barcoded 5' primer and a J-beta primer mix. TCRdb re-called the 5' RACE reads with MiXCR, one entry per CDR3 protein. The table has 1.5 million to 2 million distinct CDR3 sequences, about 49% seen once. What was sequenced was blood. These receptors were collected from a middle-aged woman in good health.

The chain recombines TRBV9 with TRBJ1-6, with D maybe TRBD1 (6 bases). With 4 bases removed from V and 7 bases from J, the gap between germline ends came to 12 bases. The V gene's germline CDR1 is SGDLS and CDR2 YYNGEE. The CDR3 totals 14 residues. The CDR3, as DNA: TGTGCCAGCAGCCAGGGGCTAGGGAATTCACCCCTCCACTTT. This codes for CASSQGLGNSPLHF.

The count of this clonotype is one. The chain uses TRBV27 and TRBJ1-2; D is undetermined. V lost 0 bases to trimming and J lost 3 bases, with 11 bases between them. The V gene's germline CDR1 is MNHEY and CDR2 SMNVEV (reference sequence). This CDR3 contains 15 residues. This CDR3 is CASSLSPGGHYGYTF. For the CDR3, the DNA is TGTGCCAGCAGTTTATCTCCGGGAGGGCACTATGGCTACACCTTC.

The chain links TRBV7-2 to TRBJ2-7; 8 positions agree with TRBD1. The germline V gene has CDR1 SGHTA and CDR2 FQGNSA. The CDR3 runs to 14 residues. The ends lost 3 bases at V and 5 bases at J; junction bases unmatched: 6. CDR3 coding DNA: TGTGCCAGCAGCTTGGGACAGGTACTCGACGAGCAGTACTTC. Encoded protein: CASSLGQVLDEQYF.

This chain joins TRBV12-3 or TRBV12-4 and TRBJ1-6, with D hard to call. The ends were cut back, 1 base at V and 5 bases at J, with 3 bases in the middle. The CDR3 covers 13 residues. CDR3 nucleotide sequence: TGTGCCAGCAGTTTAGGGGATAATTCACCCCTCCACTTT. It specifies CASSLGDNSPLHF.

The chain uses TRBV11-2 and TRBJ2-5, with D perhaps TRBD1 (6 bases). Trimming cost V 6 bases and J 0 bases, with 17 bases left between them. This CDR3 spans 16 amino acids. Germline assignment: CDR1 SGHAT and CDR2 FQNNGV. CDR3 in amino acids: CASRSFQGKYQETQYF. The DNA for the CDR3 is TGTGCCAGCAGGTCCTTTCAGGGGAAGTACCAAGAGACCCAGTACTTC.

The J gene is TRBJ2-3, the V gene TRBV7-3; the D call may be TRBD1 or TRBD2 (6 bases each). This CDR3 contains 16 residues. CDR1 and CDR2 (germline): SGHTA, FQGTGA. The V and J ends lost 1 base and 3 bases respectively, with 14 bases between them. CDR3 DNA: TGTGCCAGCAGCTTAAATCCGGGGGCAAATACAGATACGCAGTATTTT. Translation gives CASSLNPGANTDTQYF.

The chain joins TRBV20-1 to TRBJ2-7; the match to TRBD1 covers 7 bases. CDR3 length equals 13 residues. V was pared by 6 bases and J by 5 bases, with 10 bases of the junction left unmatched. CDR1 is DFQATT, CDR2 SNEGSKA, per germline (reference sequence). CDR3 amino acids: CSAPDRVANEQYF. CDR3 DNA: TGCAGTGCCCCCGACAGGGTTGCAAACGAGCAGTACTTC.

J is TRBJ2-1 and V is TRBV27; TRBD1 or TRBD2 may be the D gene (6 bases each). The end of the DNA fits TRBJ2-7 better, so the J call may be wrong. The CDR3 has 16 residues. Looked up from germline, CDR1 is MNHEY and CDR2 is SMNVEV (reference sequence). The CDR3 here is CASSLGGPISYNEQYF. The DNA of the CDR3 is TGTGCCAGCAGCCTGGGGGGCCCGATCTCCTACAATGAGCAGTACTTC.

In its sample, this clonotype was seen a few times. The CDR3 is CASSVAAGAGYEQYF. As DNA, the CDR3 is TGTGCCAGCAGCGTAGCGGCAGGGGCTGGTTACGAGCAGTACTTC. J is TRBJ2-7 and V is TRBV9; perhaps TRBD1 as D (6 bases). The CDR3 has 15 residues. Trimming cost V 0 bases and J 4 bases, with 14 bases left between them. Germline V lookup: CDR1 SGDLS, CDR2 YYNGEE.

This CDR3 reads CASSLGGGRFNQPQHF. The CDR3 bases are TGTGCCAGCAGCTTAGGAGGGGGCAGGTTCAATCAGCCCCAGCATTTT. The rearrangement links TRBV7-2 to TRBJ1-5; 7 nucleotides match TRBD1. Trimming at V came to 1 base and at J to 3 bases, leaving 6 bases not matched to a gene. The CDR3 extends over 16 amino acids. Looked up from germline, CDR1 is SGHTA and CDR2 is FQGNSA.

The count of this clonotype is one. The chain combines TRBV4-2 with TRBJ2-3; a possible D gene is TRBD1 (8 bases). Germline V gene data show CDR1 as LGHNA and CDR2 as YNFKEQ. Trimming pared 1 base from V and 4 bases from J, leaving 15 bases between. CDR3 size: 16 residues. The CDR3 nucleotides read TGTGCCAGCAGCCAAGCCGGACAGGGAGGGCCAGATACGCAGTATTTT. Translating gives CASSQAGQGGPDTQYF.

This chain links TRBV7-8 with TRBJ1-5; D is ambiguous. The V gene lost 6 bases and the J gene lost 6 bases, with 12 bases spanning the gap. Germline V CDR1 and CDR2: SGHVS, FQNEAQ. The CDR3 length is 13 residues. The CDR3 sequence is CASSLEGRQPQHF. The CDR3 DNA sequence: TGTGCCAGCAGTCTAGAAGGACGTCAGCCCCAGCATTTT.

The chain recombines TRBV27 with TRBJ1-1; possible D gene TRBD1, 5 bases. The CDR3 covers 14 residues. V was shortened by 5 bases and J by 6 bases, with 16 bases between the two germline ends. Germline V CDR1 and CDR2: MNHEY, SMNVEV (reference sequence). CDR3 in DNA: TGTGCCAGCAGTCGGGACCGGGTAGTCGCTGAAGCTTTCTTT. Its translation: CASSRDRVVAEAFF.

This chain joins TRBV11-3 and TRBJ2-5; 9 bases match TRBD2. Losses at the gene ends were 5 bases for V and 2 bases for J; bases not matched to a gene: 6. Germline V gene sequence: CDR1 SGHNT, CDR2 YENEEA. This CDR3 has 15 residues. CDR3 sequence reads: CASSHFSGGQETQYF. Here the CDR3 DNA reads TGTGCCAGCAGCCATTTCAGCGGGGGGCAAGAGACCCAGTACTTC.

The chain links TRBV6-1 to TRBJ2-7, with D unresolved. Germline-derived CDR1 and CDR2 are MNHNS and SASEGT. This CDR3 comprises 14 residues. The germline V and J ends were trimmed by 0 bases and 0 bases, with 6 bases remaining between them. The DNA for the CDR3 is TGTGCCAGCAGTGAAGCCTGGCCCTCCTACGAGCAGTACTTC. Translating gives CASSEAWPSYEQYF.

This clonotype was counted ten times or more. This sequence joins TRBV20-1 and TRBJ1-2, with a possible D match to TRBD1 (6 bases). This CDR3 spans 13 amino acids. Germline assignment: CDR1 DFQATT and CDR2 SNEGSKA (reference sequence). Trimming cost V 4 bases and J 4 bases, with 13 bases left between them. CDR3 region: CSAIGGLTYGYTF. As DNA, the CDR3 is TGCAGTGCTATAGGGGGACTAACCTATGGCTACACCTTC.